The rows below give T cell receptor beta chains drawn from one sample of a study of blood T cells in healthy people across ages. In TCRdb, the 5' RACE reads were re-called with MiXCR into one record per CDR3 protein. The repertoire consists of roughly 1,700,000 distinct CDR3 sequences, with approximately 30% occurring once and the leading ten covering 7.7%. Material for sequencing was blood. The receptors were gathered from a woman in her thirties in good health. CDR3s include the opening cysteine and the closing phenylalanine or tryptophan. Each record gives: J gene, D gene, clone size, V gene, CDR3 protein, CDR3 DNA. A D gene is named only where the DNA matches it firmly. Clone size appears in some rows only: once, few, many, or a class for an expanded clone.

>TRBJ2-5|TRBD2|.|TRBV11-1
CASSPAGLAVQETQYF
TGTGCCAGCAGCCCCGCGGGACTAGCGGTTCAAGAGACCCAGTACTTC
>TRBJ1-5|TRBD1|.|TRBV7-6
CASSTNRGESNQPQHF
TGTGCCAGCAGCACAAACAGGGGCGAGAGCAATCAGCCCCAGCATTTT
>TRBJ1-4|.|.|TRBV12-3/TRBV12-4
CASSAQGDEKLFF
TGTGCCAGCAGTGCACAGGGAGATGAAAAACTGTTTTTT
>TRBJ2-1|.|few|TRBV12-3/TRBV12-4
CASRITGLYEQFF
TGTGCCAGCAGGATAACAGGGTTATATGAGCAGTTCTTC
>TRBJ1-4|TRBD1|few|TRBV7-9
CASSLAGGVEKLFF
TGTGCCAGCAGCTTGGCAGGGGGCGTTGAAAAACTGTTTTTT
>TRBJ2-1|.|many|TRBV12-3/TRBV12-4
CASSLNRVYNEQFF
TGTGCCAGCAGTTTAAACAGGGTTTACAATGAGCAGTTCTTC
>TRBJ2-7|.|few|TRBV4-3
CASSQDEGSEQYF
TGCGCCAGCAGCCAAGATGAAGGGAGCGAGCAGTACTTC
>TRBJ1-2|.|few|TRBV18
CASSTREGINGYTF
TGTGCCAGCTCAACCCGGGAGGGGATAAATGGCTACACCTTC
>TRBJ2-1|.|.|TRBV12-3/TRBV12-4
CASGTRASSYNEQFF
TGTGCCAGCGGAACCAGGGCAAGCTCCTACAATGAGCAGTTCTTC
>TRBJ1-1|.|few|TRBV11-2
CASSLLSPTEAFF
TGTGCCAGCAGCTTATTGTCGCCCACTGAAGCTTTCTTT
>TRBJ2-7|.|many|TRBV28
CASVAGRYEQYF
TGTGCCAGCGTCGCAGGACGCTACGAGCAGTACTTC
>TRBJ2-7|.|once|TRBV7-9
CASSNGTPGSYEQYF
TGTGCCAGCAGCAACGGGACGCCTGGCTCCTACGAGCAGTACTTC